This is a list of T cell receptor beta chains from one sample in a study of shared clonotypes between healthy human individuals. TCRdb's copy holds only in-frame clones and misses some; the assay was immunoSEQ multiplex PCR. The sample lists 1.5 million to 2.5 million clones, roughly 94% seen once, with around 1.2% in the top ten. The sequenced sample was naive CD8+ T cells sorted from blood. These receptors all stem from a man younger than 35 in good health. Each CDR3 is given with its conserved first and last residue. The order of the fields is clone size, J gene, V gene, D gene, CDR3 protein, CDR3 DNA. D genes are given only for firm matches. Clone size appears in some rows only: once, few, many, or a class for an expanded clone.

clone_size: -; j_call: TRBJ2-5; v_call: TRBV15; d_call: -; cdr3_aa: CATSPTEQETQYF; cdr3_nt: TGTGCCACCAGCCCGACAGAACAAGAGACCCAGTACTTC
clone_size: once; j_call: TRBJ1-2; v_call: TRBV9; d_call: -; cdr3_aa: CASSVEDSLFYGYTF; cdr3_nt: TGTGCCAGCAGCGTAGAAGACAGTCTATTCTATGGCTACACCTTC
clone_size: -; j_call: TRBJ2-1; v_call: TRBV19; d_call: -; cdr3_aa: CASSMTGSSYNEQFF; cdr3_nt: TGTGCCAGTAGTATGACGGGGAGCTCCTACAATGAGCAGTTCTTC
clone_size: -; j_call: TRBJ2-7; v_call: TRBV7-3; d_call: TRBD2; cdr3_aa: CASSLGAGPSYEQYF; cdr3_nt: TGTGCCAGCAGCTTAGGAGCGGGACCTTCCTACGAGCAGTACTTC
clone_size: once; j_call: TRBJ1-6; v_call: TRBV4-3; d_call: -; cdr3_aa: CASSQDFEGLAPLHF; cdr3_nt: TGCGCCAGCAGCCAAGATTTTGAGGGGTTGGCACCCCTCCACTTT
clone_size: -; j_call: TRBJ1-5; v_call: TRBV27; d_call: -; cdr3_aa: CASSSLGSNQPQHF; cdr3_nt: TGTGCCAGCAGTTCCTTGGGCAGCAATCAGCCCCAGCATTTT
clone_size: -; j_call: TRBJ2-3; v_call: TRBV6-6; d_call: TRBD1; cdr3_aa: CASSYIGTEGNTQYF; cdr3_nt: TGTGCCAGCAGTTACATAGGGACAGAGGGTAATACGCAGTATTTT
clone_size: -; j_call: TRBJ1-1; v_call: TRBV27; d_call: -; cdr3_aa: CASSLGGPRSTEAFF; cdr3_nt: TGTGCCAGCAGTTTAGGGGGGCCCCGCAGCACTGAAGCTTTCTTT
clone_size: -; j_call: TRBJ1-2; v_call: TRBV19; d_call: -; cdr3_aa: CATGDYGYTF; cdr3_nt: TGTGCCACCGGGGACTATGGCTACACCTTC
clone_size: -; j_call: TRBJ1-4; v_call: TRBV7-9; d_call: -; cdr3_aa: CASSPEWPNNEKLFF; cdr3_nt: TGTGCCAGCAGCCCAGAGTGGCCAAATAATGAAAAACTGTTTTTT
clone_size: -; j_call: TRBJ2-5; v_call: TRBV6-5; d_call: TRBD2; cdr3_aa: CASSNGAGGETQYF; cdr3_nt: TGTGCCAGCAGCAACGGGGCGGGAGGGGAGACCCAGTACTTC
clone_size: -; j_call: TRBJ1-1; v_call: TRBV5-6; d_call: -; cdr3_aa: CASSHWGGTEAFF; cdr3_nt: TGTGCCAGCAGCCACTGGGGCGGCACTGAAGCTTTCTTT
clone_size: once; j_call: TRBJ2-7; v_call: TRBV6-1; d_call: TRBD1; cdr3_aa: CASSEVWDRAVISFYEQYF; cdr3_nt: TGTGCCAGCAGTGAAGTGTGGGACAGGGCCGTAATATCGTTCTACGAGCAGTACTTC
clone_size: -; j_call: TRBJ2-7; v_call: TRBV9; d_call: -; cdr3_aa: CASSQHGQTYEQYF; cdr3_nt: TGTGCCAGCAGCCAGCACGGACAGACCTACGAGCAGTACTTC
clone_size: -; j_call: TRBJ1-2; v_call: TRBV27; d_call: -; cdr3_aa: CASSLTGGGYGYTF; cdr3_nt: TGTGCCAGCAGTTTGACGGGGGGTGGGTATGGCTACACCTTC
clone_size: -; j_call: TRBJ2-7; v_call: TRBV5-6; d_call: -; cdr3_aa: CASSVLLFPYEQYF; cdr3_nt: TGTGCCAGCAGCGTCCTGCTTTTTCCCTACGAGCAGTACTTC
clone_size: -; j_call: TRBJ1-2; v_call: TRBV6-1; d_call: -; cdr3_aa: CASLWAGYGYTF; cdr3_nt: TGTGCCAGCCTTTGGGCGGGCTATGGCTACACCTTC
clone_size: -; j_call: TRBJ1-2; v_call: TRBV4-2; d_call: -; cdr3_aa: CASSQVLGSSGGYTF; cdr3_nt: TGTGCCAGCAGCCAAGTCCTTGGCTCCTCTGGGGGCTACACCTTC
clone_size: -; j_call: TRBJ1-1; v_call: TRBV9; d_call: -; cdr3_aa: CASSVGETVNTEAFF; cdr3_nt: TGTGCCAGCAGCGTAGGGGAGACAGTGAACACTGAAGCTTTCTTT
clone_size: -; j_call: TRBJ1-3; v_call: TRBV27; d_call: -; cdr3_aa: CASSPLGPGNTIYF; cdr3_nt: TGTGCCAGCAGTCCCCTTGGGCCTGGAAACACCATATATTTT
clone_size: -; j_call: TRBJ2-7; v_call: TRBV7-8; d_call: TRBD2; cdr3_aa: CASSPEAGGLYEQYF; cdr3_nt: TGTGCCAGCAGCCCAGAAGCGGGAGGGCTCTACGAGCAGTACTTC
clone_size: once; j_call: TRBJ2-5; v_call: TRBV11-2; d_call: -; cdr3_aa: CASSFIGTQYF; cdr3_nt: TGTGCCAGCAGCTTCATAGGGACCCAGTACTTC
clone_size: -; j_call: TRBJ2-1; v_call: TRBV10-3; d_call: -; cdr3_aa: CAISESSASYNEQFF; cdr3_nt: TGTGCCATCAGTGAGTCGAGCGCCTCCTACAATGAGCAGTTCTTC
clone_size: -; j_call: TRBJ2-4; v_call: TRBV7-9; d_call: -; cdr3_aa: CASSSTGPEAKNIQYF; cdr3_nt: TGTGCCAGCAGCTCAACAGGGCCGGAGGCCAAAAACATTCAGTACTTC
clone_size: -; j_call: TRBJ2-3; v_call: TRBV7-9; d_call: -; cdr3_aa: CASCDGGLRTQYF; cdr3_nt: TGTGCCAGCTGCGATGGGGGCCTGCGGACGCAGTATTTT
clone_size: once; j_call: TRBJ2-5; v_call: TRBV4-1; d_call: -; cdr3_aa: CASSQDRETQYF; cdr3_nt: TGCGCCAGCAGCCAAGATAGGGAGACCCAGTACTTC
clone_size: -; j_call: TRBJ2-2; v_call: TRBV7-8; d_call: TRBD1; cdr3_aa: CASSLEGQGGNTGELFF; cdr3_nt: TGTGCCAGCAGCTTAGAGGGACAGGGGGGGAACACCGGGGAGCTGTTTTTT
clone_size: once; j_call: TRBJ2-1; v_call: TRBV5-1; d_call: -; cdr3_aa: CASRGGDYNEQFF; cdr3_nt: TGCGCCAGCAGAGGCGGGGACTACAATGAGCAGTTCTTC
clone_size: -; j_call: TRBJ2-3; v_call: TRBV9; d_call: -; cdr3_aa: CASSEEWADTQYF; cdr3_nt: TGTGCCAGCAGCGAAGAGTGGGCAGATACGCAGTATTTT
clone_size: -; j_call: TRBJ1-5; v_call: TRBV19; d_call: -; cdr3_aa: CASRLTADYSNQPQHF; cdr3_nt: TGTGCCAGTAGGCTGACAGCAGATTATAGCAATCAGCCCCAGCATTTT
clone_size: -; j_call: TRBJ1-4; v_call: TRBV7-9; d_call: -; cdr3_aa: CASSSLAMGTNEKLFF; cdr3_nt: TGTGCCAGCAGCTCCTTGGCAATGGGGACTAATGAAAAACTGTTTTTT
clone_size: -; j_call: TRBJ1-6; v_call: TRBV5-8; d_call: -; cdr3_aa: CASSSGLTGSYSPLHF; cdr3_nt: TGTGCCAGCAGCTCCGGTTTAACGGGAAGTTATTCACCCCTCCACTTT
clone_size: -; j_call: TRBJ2-7; v_call: TRBV11-2; d_call: -; cdr3_aa: CASSFGRGACEQYF; cdr3_nt: TGTGCCAGCAGCTTCGGCAGGGGTGCCTGCGAGCAGTACTTC
clone_size: -; j_call: TRBJ2-7; v_call: TRBV5-1; d_call: -; cdr3_aa: CASSSSGGEQYF; cdr3_nt: TGCGCCAGCAGCTCTTCCGGGGGCGAGCAGTACTTC
clone_size: -; j_call: TRBJ1-4; v_call: TRBV7-9; d_call: TRBD1; cdr3_aa: CASSSIPGQGGEKLFF; cdr3_nt: TGTGCCAGCAGCTCGATCCCGGGACAGGGAGGAGAAAAACTGTTTTTT
clone_size: -; j_call: TRBJ2-7; v_call: TRBV10-1; d_call: -; cdr3_aa: CASSRSGEPYEQYF; cdr3_nt: TGCGCCAGCAGTAGGTCGGGAGAGCCCTACGAGCAGTACTTC
clone_size: -; j_call: TRBJ2-2; v_call: TRBV11-2; d_call: -; cdr3_aa: CASSYHSGETGELFF; cdr3_nt: TGTGCCAGCAGCTACCACAGTGGGGAGACCGGGGAGCTGTTTTTT
clone_size: -; j_call: TRBJ1-5; v_call: TRBV27; d_call: TRBD1; cdr3_aa: CASSLIGGQGAQQPQHF; cdr3_nt: TGTGCCAGCAGTTTAATTGGTGGACAGGGGGCACAACAGCCCCAGCATTTT
clone_size: -; j_call: TRBJ2-1; v_call: TRBV7-9; d_call: TRBD2; cdr3_aa: CASSLGLAGGPSPYNEQFF; cdr3_nt: TGTGCCAGCAGCCTGGGACTAGCGGGGGGGCCCTCCCCCTACAATGAGCAGTTCTTC
clone_size: -; j_call: TRBJ2-1; v_call: TRBV18; d_call: -; cdr3_aa: CASSPSGDHEQFF; cdr3_nt: TGTGCCAGCTCACCATCGGGGGACCATGAGCAGTTCTTC
clone_size: -; j_call: TRBJ2-2; v_call: TRBV10-3; d_call: -; cdr3_aa: CAVRTVEGGELFF; cdr3_nt: TGTGCCGTCAGGACAGTCGAAGGGGGGGAGCTGTTTTTT
clone_size: -; j_call: TRBJ2-7; v_call: TRBV28; d_call: TRBD1; cdr3_aa: CASTQLDRGYEQYF; cdr3_nt: TGTGCCAGCACCCAACTAGACAGGGGCTACGAGCAGTACTTC
clone_size: -; j_call: TRBJ1-2; v_call: TRBV12-5; d_call: TRBD1; cdr3_aa: CASGHGTAELFYGYTF; cdr3_nt: TGTGCTAGTGGTCACGGGACAGCGGAACTATTTTATGGCTACACCTTC
clone_size: -; j_call: TRBJ2-7; v_call: TRBV9; d_call: -; cdr3_aa: CASSVGQGREQYF; cdr3_nt: TGTGCCAGCAGCGTAGGGCAGGGTAGGGAGCAGTACTTC
clone_size: -; j_call: TRBJ2-1; v_call: TRBV4-1; d_call: -; cdr3_aa: CASSPQEELRGLEQFF; cdr3_nt: TGCGCCAGCAGCCCTCAAGAGGAGTTACGGGGGCTTGAGCAGTTCTTC
clone_size: -; j_call: TRBJ1-6; v_call: TRBV7-9; d_call: -; cdr3_aa: CASSDPRVGSNSPLHF; cdr3_nt: TGTGCCAGCAGCGACCCTCGGGTGGGGAGTAATTCACCCCTCCACTTT